These 20 T cell receptor beta chains share one sample of origin, sequenced in a study of OX40 agonist ivuxolimab in advanced cancers. Generated by immunoSEQ multiplex PCR, the TCRdb table keeps only in-frame clones and is missing some. Among roughly 44,000 clones listed, about nine tenths were seen once. Here the sequenced sample was CD4+ or CD8+ T cells sorted from blood, taken in a trial of the OX40 agonist ivuxolimab. These receptor sequences come from an adult with an advanced solid tumor such as melanoma, head and neck, liver or kidney cancer.

The chain employs TRBV7-2 and TRBJ1-2, with D possibly TRBD1 on 5 matching bases. Trimming pared 5 bases from V and 7 bases from J, leaving 20 bases between. CDR1 and CDR2 from the germline V gene are SGHTA and FQGNSA. The CDR3 is made up of 15 amino acids. CDR3 residues: CASSPGIQAYRGYTF. CDR3 in DNA: TGTGCCAGCAGCCCCGGGATACAGGCGTACCGTGGCTACACCTTC.

This chain joins TRBV19 and TRBJ1-2; D perhaps matches TRBD1 (6 bases). The CDR3 totals 12 residues. From germline, CDR1 is LNHDA and CDR2 SQIVND (reference sequence). Trimming removed 5 bases at V and 6 bases at J, with 10 bases between. DNA of the CDR3: TGTGCCAGTAGTTTGGGACATAATGGCTACACCTTC. Its translation: CASSLGHNGYTF.

The rearrangement links TRBV4-2 to TRBJ2-1; a weak D match, TRBD1 (6 bases). The germline V and J ends were trimmed by 4 bases and 9 bases, with 10 bases remaining between them. The germline V gene has CDR1 LGHNA and CDR2 YNFKEQ. The CDR3 has 12 residues. The CDR3 nucleotides read TGTGCCAGCAGCCGCCAGGGGACTGAGCAGTTCTTC. Its translation: CASSRQGTEQFF.

The genes are TRBV19 and TRBJ2-3; no firm D call. V was trimmed by 7 bases and J by 1 base, leaving 15 bases between them. The CDR3 consists of 15 residues. Germline CDR1 LNHDA, CDR2 SQIVND (reference sequence). The CDR3 coding sequence is TGTGCCAGTACCCCATTTAGTTTGGGCACAGATACGCAGTATTTT. It specifies CASTPFSLGTDTQYF.

The V and J genes are TRBV13 and TRBJ1-2; 8 bases agree with TRBD1. Germline assignment: CDR1 PRHDT and CDR2 FYEKMQ (reference sequence). V trimming: 2 bases; J trimming: 2 bases; junction bases outside the gene matches: 4. This CDR3 has 15 residues. The CDR3 region has the DNA TGTGCCAGCAGCTTACGCGGGACAGGCAACTATGGCTACACCTTC. It yields the protein CASSLRGTGNYGYTF.

This chain joins TRBV7-2 and TRBJ2-3; no clear D gene. The ends were cut back, 2 bases at V and 6 bases at J, with 12 bases in the middle. This CDR3 has 14 residues. Looked up from germline, CDR1 is SGHTA and CDR2 is FQGNSA. CDR3 DNA sequence: TGTGCCAGCAGCTTACGCCCCCCAGCGGATACGCAGTATTTT. Translation gives CASSLRPPADTQYF.

This clone was counted a single time. The rearrangement uses TRBV6-5 and TRBJ1-1; D call uncertain. The germline V gene has CDR1 MNHEY and CDR2 SVGAGI. Deletions cut 8 bases from V and 1 base from J, with 11 bases between. The CDR3 extends over 13 amino acids. The CDR3 protein is CASPNLGNTEAFF. The CDR3 DNA follows: TGTGCCAGCCCTAACCTAGGGAACACTGAAGCTTTCTTT.

This clone has just one count. This chain links TRBV19 with TRBJ1-2; D gene ambiguous. Germline V CDR1 and CDR2: LNHDA, SQIVND (reference sequence). The CDR3 consists of 12 residues. V lost 10 bases to trimming and J lost 0 bases, with 9 bases between them. The CDR3 DNA reads TGTGCCACTCTGACCTCTAACTATGGCTACACCTTC. Its translation: CATLTSNYGYTF.

The V gene is TRBV6-1, the J gene TRBJ1-1; tentatively, D is TRBD1 (5 bases). Deletions cut 1 base from V and 0 bases from J, with 15 bases between. The CDR3 is 17 residues long. Germline CDR1 and CDR2: MNHNS and SASEGT. CDR3 amino acids: CASSEGTGWGVNTEAFF. CDR3 bases: TGTGCCAGCAGTGAAGGAACGGGGTGGGGGGTGAACACTGAAGCTTTCTTT.

The rearrangement uses TRBV27 and TRBJ2-7, with 13 bases fitting TRBD2. CDR1 MNHEY and CDR2 SMNVEV come from the germline V gene (reference sequence). V was pared by 2 bases and J by 3 bases, with 1 base of the junction left unmatched. The CDR3 sequence is 15 residues long. The CDR3 bases are TGTGCCAGCAGTTTAAGACTAGCGGGGGGCTACGAGCAGTACTTC. This sequence encodes CASSLRLAGGYEQYF.

The chain links TRBV20-1 to TRBJ2-7; D is ambiguous. Germline V CDR1 and CDR2: DFQATT, SNEGSKA (reference sequence). Trimming took off 0 bases at V and 6 bases at J, with 6 bases between the two ends. The CDR3 runs 11 residues. CDR3 nucleotides: TGCAGTGCTAGAGATTCCGTCGAGCAGTACTTC. It specifies CSARDSVEQYF.

The genes are TRBV11-1 and TRBJ2-5; the D call may be TRBD1 or TRBD2 (5 bases each). The CDR3 sequence is 14 residues long. Deletions cut 5 bases from V and 1 base from J, with 11 bases between. CDR1 is SGHAT and CDR2 is FQDESV in the germline V gene (reference sequence). The CDR3 nucleotides read TGTGCCAGCAGCCCCAATGGGGGCCAAGAGACCCAGTACTTC. Encoded protein: CASSPNGGQETQYF.

The V call is TRBV7-2, the J call TRBJ1-3; D unresolved. The ends were cut back, 6 bases at V and 0 bases at J, with 12 bases in the middle. Germline-derived CDR1 and CDR2 are SGHTA and FQGNSA. The CDR3 runs to 15 residues. DNA of the CDR3: TGTGCCAGCAGTCGAGGACCGTACTCTGGAAACACCATATATTTT. This encodes CASSRGPYSGNTIYF.

The chain is built from TRBV4-3 and TRBJ2-3, with a weak D call TRBD2 (5 bases). Trimming cost V 1 base and J 4 bases, with 12 bases left between them. The germline gives CDR1 LGHNA, CDR2 YSLEER. The CDR3 consists of 15 residues. The CDR3 nucleotides are TGCGCCAGCAGCCAAGCTTCGGGATTGGCAGATACGCAGTATTTT. Translating it yields CASSQASGLADTQYF.

This clone was counted only a few times. This rearrangement joins TRBV6-1 to TRBJ2-7, with TRBD1 matching 8 bases. V gave up 3 bases and J gave up 3 bases; unmatched junction bases: 4. Germline V lookup: CDR1 MNHNS, CDR2 SASEGT. The CDR3 sequence is 14 residues long. CDR3 bases: TGTGCCAGCAGTGAGCGGGACAGGCTCTACGAGCAGTACTTC. Its translation is CASSERDRLYEQYF.

In DNA, the CDR3 is TGTGCCAGCAGCCTCAGGACAGGGGAAGCTTTCTTT. It encodes CASSLRTGEAFF. The V and J genes are TRBV11-3 and TRBJ1-1; TRBD1 matches 8 bases. The V segment lost 5 bases and the J segment 8 bases; nucleotides outside the gene matches: 4. CDR3 length: 12 amino acids. In germline, CDR1 is SGHNT, CDR2 YENEEA.

This clone was seen more than once but under ten times. This chain links TRBV4-1 with TRBJ1-5; D is uncertain. Deletions cut 4 bases from V and 7 bases from J, with 20 bases between. Germline CDR1 is MGHRA and CDR2 is YSYEKL. The CDR3 loop spans 16 amino acids. This CDR3 reads CASSRSGQSVGQPQHF. CDR3 bases: TGCGCCAGCAGCCGATCTGGGCAGTCGGTAGGACAGCCCCAGCATTTT.

The J gene is TRBJ1-1, the V gene TRBV2, with D possibly being TRBD1 (5 bases). V was shortened by 8 bases and J by 2 bases, with 12 bases between the two germline ends. The CDR3 is made up of 13 amino acids. Germline CDR1 is SNHLY and CDR2 is FYNNEI. The CDR3 coding sequence is TGTGCCAGCGTTGGGGCAGCAAACACTGAAGCTTTCTTT. This codes for CASVGAANTEAFF.

This chain connects TRBV4-1 to TRBJ2-7, with TRBD1 identical over 8 bases. This CDR3 has 15 residues. Trimming at V came to 2 bases and at J to 2 bases, leaving 5 bases not matched to a gene. Germline CDR1 MGHRA, CDR2 YSYEKL. In nucleotides, the CDR3 is TGCGCCAGCAGCCAAACCGGGACAGGAACCTACGAGCAGTACTTC. As protein: CASSQTGTGTYEQYF.

This clone was detected only a few times. V usage is TRBV28 and J usage is TRBJ2-7, with 8 bases fitting TRBD1. Losses at the gene ends were 3 bases for V and 7 bases for J; bases not matched to a gene: 8. CDR3 length: 14 residues. The V gene's germline CDR1 is MDHEN and CDR2 SYDVKM. DNA for the CDR3: TGTGCCAGCAGTTTCGTTTCAGGACAGGGAGAGCAGTACTTC. Its translation is CASSFVSGQGEQYF.